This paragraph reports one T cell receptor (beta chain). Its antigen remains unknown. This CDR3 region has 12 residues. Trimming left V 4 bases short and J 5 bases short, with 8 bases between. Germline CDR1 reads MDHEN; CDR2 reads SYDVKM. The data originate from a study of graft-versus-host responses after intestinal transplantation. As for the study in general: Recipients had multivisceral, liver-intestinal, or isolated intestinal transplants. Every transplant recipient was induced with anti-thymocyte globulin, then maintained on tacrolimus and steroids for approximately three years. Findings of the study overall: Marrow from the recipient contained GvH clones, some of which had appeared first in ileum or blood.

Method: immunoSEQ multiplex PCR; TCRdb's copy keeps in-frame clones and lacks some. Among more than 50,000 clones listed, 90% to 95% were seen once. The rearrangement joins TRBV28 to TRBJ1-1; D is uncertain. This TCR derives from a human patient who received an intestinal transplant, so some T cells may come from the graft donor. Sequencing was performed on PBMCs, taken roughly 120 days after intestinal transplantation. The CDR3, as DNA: TGTGCCAGCAGTTCCCGCGGGACTGAAGCTTTCTTT. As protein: CASSSRGTEAFF.